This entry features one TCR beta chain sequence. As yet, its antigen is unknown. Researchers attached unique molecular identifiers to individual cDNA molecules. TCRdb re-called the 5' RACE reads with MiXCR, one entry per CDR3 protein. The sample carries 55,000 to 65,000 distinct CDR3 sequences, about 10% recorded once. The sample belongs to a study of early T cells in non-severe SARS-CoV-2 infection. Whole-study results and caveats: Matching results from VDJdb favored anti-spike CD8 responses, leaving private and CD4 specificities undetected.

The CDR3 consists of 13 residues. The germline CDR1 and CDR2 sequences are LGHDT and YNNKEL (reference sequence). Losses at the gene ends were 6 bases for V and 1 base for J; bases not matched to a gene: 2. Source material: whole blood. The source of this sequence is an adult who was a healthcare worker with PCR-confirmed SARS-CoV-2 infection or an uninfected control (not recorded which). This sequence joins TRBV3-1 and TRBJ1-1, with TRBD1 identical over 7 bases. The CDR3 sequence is CASRGQPNTEAFF. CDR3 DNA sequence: TGTGCCAGCAGGGGACAGCCGAACACTGAAGCTTTCTTT.